The 13 T cell receptor beta chains below were found in one sample sequenced in a study of blood T cells in healthy people across ages. Together with a sample-barcoded 5' primer, a J-beta primer mix was included in a second PCR lasting about 6 to 11 cycles. TCRdb reprocessed the 5' RACE reads with MiXCR, giving one entry per CDR3 protein. The data show around 1,700,000 distinct CDR3 sequences, approximately 28% seen once. Material: blood. Every receptor here comes from a young woman in good health.

In regard to this clonotype: This may stem from a read error, because a much larger clone lies one nucleotide away. J is TRBJ2-7 and V is TRBV28, with TRBD2 matching over 14 bases. CDR3 length equals 17 residues. J was trimmed by 2 bases and V by 5 bases; bases with no gene match: 8. Germline V gene data show CDR1 as MDHEN and CDR2 as SYDVKM. CDR3: CASSPRSGLAGAYEQYF. DNA for the CDR3: TGTGCCAGCAGTCCCAGGTCGGGACTAGCGGGGGCCTACGAGCAGTACTTC.

This clonotype was seen many times. The chain recombines TRBV20-1 with TRBJ2-7; maybe TRBD2 (5 bases). V lost 5 bases and J lost 1, with 12 bases in between. Per the germline V gene, CDR1 is DFQATT and CDR2 is SNEGSKA (reference sequence). This CDR3 is built from 13 residues. In nucleotides, the CDR3 is TGCAGTGCTCTTCCGGACTGGTCCTACGAGCAGTACTTC. Protein sequence: CSALPDWSYEQYF.

In its sample, this clonotype was seen many times. The chain carries TRBV10-3 and TRBJ2-3; TRBD2 aligns across 7 bases. V lost 10 bases and J lost 1; bases outside the gene matches: 23. The CDR3 is made up of 19 amino acids. Germline CDR1 and CDR2: ENHRY and SYGVKD. Here the CDR3 DNA reads TGTGCCACTCTAACCCCAGGAGTGGGAGGGCTTGGGGGCACAGATACGCAGTATTTT. This translates into CATLTPGVGGLGGTDTQYF.

This clonotype came up many times. The chain uses TRBV20-1 and TRBJ2-1; 10 bases line up with TRBD2. From germline, CDR1 is DFQATT and CDR2 SNEGSKA (reference sequence). Losses at the gene ends were 6 bases for V and 9 bases for J; bases not matched to a gene: 11. This CDR3 is 14 amino acids long. CDR3 in amino acids: CSAQGASGRLEQFF. CDR3 coding DNA: TGCAGTGCCCAGGGGGCTAGCGGGAGACTTGAGCAGTTCTTC.

This clonotype was counted between two and nine times. The chain has TRBV5-4 and TRBJ2-6, with D possibly TRBD2 on 5 matching bases. This CDR3 contains 15 residues. V lost 4 bases and J lost 0, with 8 bases in between. CDR1 is SGHNT, CDR2 YYREEE, per germline (reference sequence). The CDR3 sequence: CASSEGRSGANVLTF. The CDR3, as DNA: TGTGCCAGCAGCGAGGGCCGCTCTGGGGCCAACGTCCTGACTTTC.

This clonotype was counted between two and nine times. One end of the junction fails to match germline, which may point to a read error. The gene calls are TRBV7-2 and TRBJ2-7; no definite D call. Germline V gene sequence: CDR1 SGHTA, CDR2 FQGNSA. This CDR3 contains 19 residues. The CDR3 DNA reads as TGTGCCAACAGCTTAGTCCCTGGCGAGACCTCATTCTTGGCCTACGAGCAGTACTTC. It specifies CANSLVPGETSFLAYEQYF.

The chain combines TRBV12-3 or TRBV12-4 with TRBJ2-1; possibly TRBD1 for D (5 bases). The CDR3 is made up of 15 amino acids. Trimming removed 3 bases at V and 9 bases at J, with 18 bases between. This CDR3 reads CASSFDPERRGEQFF. In DNA, the CDR3 is TGTGCCAGCAGTTTCGATCCGGAGAGAAGGGGTGAGCAGTTCTTC.

The V and J genes are TRBV5-1 and TRBJ2-1; 8 bases agree with TRBD2. The V and J ends lost 1 base and 12 bases, in that order; junction bases with no gene match: 12. The CDR3 length is 15 residues. Germline V gene sequence: CDR1 SGHRS, CDR2 YFSETQ. CDR3 sequence: CASSLTGTSPYGQFF. The CDR3 DNA is TGCGCCAGCAGCTTGACCGGGACTAGTCCCTATGGGCAGTTCTTC.

CDR3 residues: CASSRVRGGGQPQHF. CDR3 in DNA: TGTGCCAGCAGCCGAGTTAGGGGGGGAGGCCAGCCCCAGCATTTT. The V call is TRBV6-5, the J call TRBJ1-5; D perhaps matches TRBD1 (6 bases). This CDR3 spans 15 amino acids. Trimming left V 6 bases short and J 7 bases short, with 19 bases between. CDR1 is MNHEY, CDR2 SVGAGI, per germline.

V and J are TRBV20-1 and TRBJ2-5; the match to TRBD2 covers 11 bases. Germline V lookup: CDR1 DFQATT, CDR2 SNEGSKA (reference sequence). J gave up 5 bases and V 6 bases, and 14 bases lay outside the gene matches. This CDR3 is 16 amino acids long. The CDR3 DNA follows: TGCAGTGCCCCAGGGGGGTCTAGCGGGAGGTCGGAGACCCAGTACTTC. It encodes CSAPGGSSGRSETQYF.

This clonotype was detected many times. The chain carries TRBV20-1 and TRBJ2-1, with a possible D match to TRBD2 (5 bases). This CDR3 has 12 residues. V lost 3 bases and J lost 7, with 10 bases in between. Germline CDR1 and CDR2: DFQATT and SNEGSKA (reference sequence). The CDR3 sequence: CSASPSYNEQFF. The DNA of the CDR3 is TGCAGTGCTAGCCCTAGCTATAATGAGCAGTTCTTC.

As regards this clonotype: Given a much more abundant clone one base away, this may be a read error. The chain joins TRBV10-3 to TRBJ2-7, with a tentative D call TRBD1 (5 bases). Near its end, the DNA agrees better with TRBJ2-5, so the J call may be wrong. Germline V gives CDR1 ENHRY, CDR2 SYGVKD. The CDR3 is 13 residues long. CDR3 region: CATSESGRGTQYF. CDR3 sequence (DNA): TGTGCCACCAGTGAATCAGGGCGAGGGACCCAGTACTTC.

This clonotype was detected many times. The chain is built from TRBV20-1 and TRBJ2-7; D gene unclear. V lost 6 bases and J 2 bases, leaving 8 bases between the germline ends. There are 11 residues in the CDR3. In germline, CDR1 is DFQATT, CDR2 SNEGSKA (reference sequence). The CDR3 reads CSAFLAYEQYF. The CDR3 nucleotides read TGCAGTGCGTTCTTAGCCTACGAGCAGTACTTC.